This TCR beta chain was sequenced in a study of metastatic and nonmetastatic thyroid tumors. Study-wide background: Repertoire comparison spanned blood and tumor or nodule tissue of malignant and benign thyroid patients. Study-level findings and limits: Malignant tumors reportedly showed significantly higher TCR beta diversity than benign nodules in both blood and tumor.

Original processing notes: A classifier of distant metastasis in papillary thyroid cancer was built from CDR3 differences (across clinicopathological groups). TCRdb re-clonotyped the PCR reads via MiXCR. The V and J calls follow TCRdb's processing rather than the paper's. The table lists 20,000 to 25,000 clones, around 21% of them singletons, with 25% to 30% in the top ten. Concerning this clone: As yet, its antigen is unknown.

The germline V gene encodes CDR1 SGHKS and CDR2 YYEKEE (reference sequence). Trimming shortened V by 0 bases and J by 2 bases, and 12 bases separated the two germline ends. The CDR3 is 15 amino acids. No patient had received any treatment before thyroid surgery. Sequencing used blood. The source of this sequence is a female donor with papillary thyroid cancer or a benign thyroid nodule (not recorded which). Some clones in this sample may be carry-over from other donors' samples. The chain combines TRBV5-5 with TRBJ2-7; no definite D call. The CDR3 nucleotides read TGTGCCAGCAGCTTGGCCGGCGTAGTAGCCTACGAGCAGTACTTC. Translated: CASSLAGVVAYEQYF. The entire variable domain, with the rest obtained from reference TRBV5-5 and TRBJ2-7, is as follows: DAGVTQSPTHLIKTRGQQVTLRCSPISGHKSVSWYQQVLGQGPQFIFQYYEKEERGRGNFPDRFSARQFPNYSSELNVNALLLGDSALYLCASSLAGVVAYEQYFGPGTRLTVT.